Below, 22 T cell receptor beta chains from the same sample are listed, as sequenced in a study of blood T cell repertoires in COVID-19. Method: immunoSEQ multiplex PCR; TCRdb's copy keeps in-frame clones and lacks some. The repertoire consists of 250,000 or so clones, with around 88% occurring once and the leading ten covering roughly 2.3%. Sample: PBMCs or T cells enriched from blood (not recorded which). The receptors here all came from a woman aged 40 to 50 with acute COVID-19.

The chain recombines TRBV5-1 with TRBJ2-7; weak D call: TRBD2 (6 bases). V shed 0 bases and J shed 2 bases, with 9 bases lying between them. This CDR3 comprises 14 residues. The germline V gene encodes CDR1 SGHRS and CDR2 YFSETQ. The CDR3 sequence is CASSLGDSAYEQYV. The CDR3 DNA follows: TGCGCCAGCAGCTTGGGGGACTCAGCCTACGAGCAGTACGTC.

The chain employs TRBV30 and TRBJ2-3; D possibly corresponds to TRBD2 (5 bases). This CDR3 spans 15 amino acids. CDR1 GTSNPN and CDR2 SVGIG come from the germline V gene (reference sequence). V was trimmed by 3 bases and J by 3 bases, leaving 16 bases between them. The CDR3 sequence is CAWRPGFRGTDTQYF. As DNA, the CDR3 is TGTGCCTGGAGGCCCGGGTTTCGGGGAACAGATACGCAGTATTTT. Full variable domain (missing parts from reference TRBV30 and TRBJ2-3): SQTIHQWPATLVQPVGSPLSLECTVEGTSNPNLYWYRQAAGRGLQLLFYSVGIGQISSEVPQNLSASRPQDRQFILSSKKLLLSDSGFYLCAWRPGFRGTDTQYFGPGTRLTVL.

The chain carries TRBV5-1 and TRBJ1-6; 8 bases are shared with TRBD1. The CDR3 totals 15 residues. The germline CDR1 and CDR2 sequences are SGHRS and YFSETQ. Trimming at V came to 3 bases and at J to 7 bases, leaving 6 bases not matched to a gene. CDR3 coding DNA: TGCGCCAGCAGCTCAGGGGGCTTCTACAATTCACCCCTCCACTTT. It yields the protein CASSSGGFYNSPLHF.

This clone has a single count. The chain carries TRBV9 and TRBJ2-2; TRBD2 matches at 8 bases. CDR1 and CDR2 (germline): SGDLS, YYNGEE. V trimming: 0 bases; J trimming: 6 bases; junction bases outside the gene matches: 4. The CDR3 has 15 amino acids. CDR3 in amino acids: CASSVEAGVSGELFF. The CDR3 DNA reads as TGTGCCAGCAGCGTAGAAGCGGGAGTATCCGGGGAGCTGTTTTTT.

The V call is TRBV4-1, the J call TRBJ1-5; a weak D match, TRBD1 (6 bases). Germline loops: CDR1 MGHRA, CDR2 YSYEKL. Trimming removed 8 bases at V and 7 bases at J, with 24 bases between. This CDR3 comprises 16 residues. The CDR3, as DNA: TGCGCCAGCTCGGGGGGAGTCGGGACAACCTTACAGCCCCAGCATTTT. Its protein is CASSGGVGTTLQPQHF.

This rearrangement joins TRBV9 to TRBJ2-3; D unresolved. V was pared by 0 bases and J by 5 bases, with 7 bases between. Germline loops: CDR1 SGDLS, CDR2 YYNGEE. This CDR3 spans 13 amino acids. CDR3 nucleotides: TGTGCCAGCAGCGTAGGCCGGAGAGATACGCAGTATTTT. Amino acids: CASSVGRRDTQYF.

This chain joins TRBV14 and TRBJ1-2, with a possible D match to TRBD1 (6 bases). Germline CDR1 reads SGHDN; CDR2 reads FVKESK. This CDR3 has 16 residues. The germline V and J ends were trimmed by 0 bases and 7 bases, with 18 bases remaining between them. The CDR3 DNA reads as TGTGCCAGCAGCCAAGACCAACAGGGAATCGTTCGTGGCTACACCTTC. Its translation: CASSQDQQGIVRGYTF.

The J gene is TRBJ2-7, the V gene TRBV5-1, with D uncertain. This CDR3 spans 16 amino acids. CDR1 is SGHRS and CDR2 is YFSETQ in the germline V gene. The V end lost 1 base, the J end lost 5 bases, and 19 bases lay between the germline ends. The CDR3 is CASSLPSRTEPHEQYV. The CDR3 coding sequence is TGCGCCAGCAGCTTGCCATCCCGTACGGAGCCCCACGAGCAGTACGTC.

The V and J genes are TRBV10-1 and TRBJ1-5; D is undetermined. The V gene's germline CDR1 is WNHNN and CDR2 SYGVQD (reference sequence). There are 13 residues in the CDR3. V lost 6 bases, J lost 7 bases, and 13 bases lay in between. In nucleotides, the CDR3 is TGCGCCAGCAGCGGTGACATTTGGCAGCCCCAGCATTTT. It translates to CASSGDIWQPQHF.

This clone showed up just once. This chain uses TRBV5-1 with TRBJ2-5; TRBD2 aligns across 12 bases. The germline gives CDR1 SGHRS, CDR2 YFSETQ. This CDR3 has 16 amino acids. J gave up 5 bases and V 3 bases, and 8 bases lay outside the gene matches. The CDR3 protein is CASSSGPSGRGETQYF. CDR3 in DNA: TGCGCCAGCAGCTCGGGCCCTAGCGGGAGGGGGGAGACCCAGTACTTC.

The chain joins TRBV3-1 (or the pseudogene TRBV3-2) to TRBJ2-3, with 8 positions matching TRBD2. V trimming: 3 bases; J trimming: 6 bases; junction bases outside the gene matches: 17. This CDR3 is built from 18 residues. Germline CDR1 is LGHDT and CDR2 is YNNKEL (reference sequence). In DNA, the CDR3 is TGTGCCAGCAGCCACCACTCCCGGGGGGGCACGGAGGCGGATACGCAGTATTTT. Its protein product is CASSHHSRGGTEADTQYF.

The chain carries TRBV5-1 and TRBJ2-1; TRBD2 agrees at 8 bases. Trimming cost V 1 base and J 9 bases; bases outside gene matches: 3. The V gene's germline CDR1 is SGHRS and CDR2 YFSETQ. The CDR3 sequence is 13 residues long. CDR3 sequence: CASSLPGGVEQFF. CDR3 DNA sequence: TGCGCCAGCAGCTTGCCCGGGGGGGTTGAGCAGTTCTTC. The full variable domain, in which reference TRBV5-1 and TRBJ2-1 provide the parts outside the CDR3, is KAGVTQTPRYLIKTRGQQVTLSCSPISGHRSVSWYQQTPGQGLQFLFEYFSETQRNKGNFPGRFSGRQFSNSRSEMNVSTLELGDSALYLCASSLPGGVEQFFGPGTRLTVL.

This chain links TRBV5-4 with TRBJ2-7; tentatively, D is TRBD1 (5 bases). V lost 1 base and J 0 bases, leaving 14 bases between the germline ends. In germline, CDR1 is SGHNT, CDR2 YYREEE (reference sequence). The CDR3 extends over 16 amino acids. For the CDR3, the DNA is TGTGCCAGCAGCTTGCCGCGGACACCATTCTCCTACGAGCAGTACTTC. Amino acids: CASSLPRTPFSYEQYF. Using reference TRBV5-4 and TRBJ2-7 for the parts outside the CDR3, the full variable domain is ETGVTQSPTHLIKTRGQQVTLRCSSQSGHNTVSWYQQALGQGPQFIFQYYREEENGRGNFPPRFSGLQFPNYSSELNVNALELDDSALYLCASSLPRTPFSYEQYFGPGTRLTVT.

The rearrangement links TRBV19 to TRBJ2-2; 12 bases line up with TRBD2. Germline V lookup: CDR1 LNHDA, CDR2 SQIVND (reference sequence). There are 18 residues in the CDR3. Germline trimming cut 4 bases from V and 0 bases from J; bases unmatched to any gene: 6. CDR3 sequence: CASSNRLAGASNTGELFF. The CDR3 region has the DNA TGTGCCAGTAGTAACCGACTAGCGGGGGCCTCGAACACCGGGGAGCTGTTTTTT.

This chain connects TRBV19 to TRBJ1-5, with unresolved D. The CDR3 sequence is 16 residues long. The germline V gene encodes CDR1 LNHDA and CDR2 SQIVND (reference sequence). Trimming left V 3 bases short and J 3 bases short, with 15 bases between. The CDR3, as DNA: TGTGCCAGTAGTATTTGGGCTAGCCTTGCCAATCAGCCCCAGCATTTT. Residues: CASSIWASLANQPQHF.

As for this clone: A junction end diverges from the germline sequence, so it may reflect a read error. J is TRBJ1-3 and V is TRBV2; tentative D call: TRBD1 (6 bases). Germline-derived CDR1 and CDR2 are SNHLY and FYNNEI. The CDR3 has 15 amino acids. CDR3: CTSSLWDISGNTIYF. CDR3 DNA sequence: TGTACCAGCAGTCTTTGGGACATCTCTGGAAACACCATATATTTT.

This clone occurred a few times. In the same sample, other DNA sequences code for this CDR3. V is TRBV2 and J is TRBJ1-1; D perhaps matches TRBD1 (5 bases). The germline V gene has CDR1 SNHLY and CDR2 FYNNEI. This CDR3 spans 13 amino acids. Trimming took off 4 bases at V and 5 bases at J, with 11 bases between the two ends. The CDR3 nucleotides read TGTGCCAGCAGTGTTGGGGAGGGGACTGAAGCTTTCTTT. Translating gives CASSVGEGTEAFF.

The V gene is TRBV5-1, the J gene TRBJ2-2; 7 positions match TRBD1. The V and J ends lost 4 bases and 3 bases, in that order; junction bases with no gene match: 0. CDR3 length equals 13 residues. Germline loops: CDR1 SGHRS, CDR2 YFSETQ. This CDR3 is CASSTGDTGELFF. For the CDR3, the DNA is TGCGCCAGCAGCACAGGGGACACCGGGGAGCTGTTTTTT.

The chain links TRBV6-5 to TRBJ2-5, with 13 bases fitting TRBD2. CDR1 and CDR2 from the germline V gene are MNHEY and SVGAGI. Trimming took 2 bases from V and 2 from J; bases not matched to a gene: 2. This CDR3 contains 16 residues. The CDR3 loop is CASSYGLAGDQETQYF. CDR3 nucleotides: TGTGCCAGCAGTTACGGACTAGCGGGGGATCAAGAGACCCAGTACTTC.

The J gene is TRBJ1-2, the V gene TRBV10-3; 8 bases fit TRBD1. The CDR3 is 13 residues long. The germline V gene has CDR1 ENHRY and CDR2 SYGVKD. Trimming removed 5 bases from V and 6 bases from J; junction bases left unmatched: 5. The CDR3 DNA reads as TGTGCCATCAGTAACGGACAGGGTGATGGCTACACCTTC. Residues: CAISNGQGDGYTF.

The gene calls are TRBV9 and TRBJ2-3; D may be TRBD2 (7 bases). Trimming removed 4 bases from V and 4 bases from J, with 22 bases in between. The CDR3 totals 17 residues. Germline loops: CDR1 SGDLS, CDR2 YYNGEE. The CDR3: CASSPAGAGDISDTQYF. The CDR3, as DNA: TGTGCCAGCAGCCCCGCGGGGGCGGGAGATATCTCAGATACGCAGTATTTT.

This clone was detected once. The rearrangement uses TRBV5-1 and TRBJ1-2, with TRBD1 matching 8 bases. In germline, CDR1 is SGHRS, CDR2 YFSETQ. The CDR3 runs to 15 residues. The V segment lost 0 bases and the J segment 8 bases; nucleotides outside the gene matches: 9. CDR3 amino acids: CASSLVGTGDYGYTF. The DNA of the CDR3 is TGCGCCAGCAGCTTGGTAGGGACAGGAGATTACGGCTACACCTTC.